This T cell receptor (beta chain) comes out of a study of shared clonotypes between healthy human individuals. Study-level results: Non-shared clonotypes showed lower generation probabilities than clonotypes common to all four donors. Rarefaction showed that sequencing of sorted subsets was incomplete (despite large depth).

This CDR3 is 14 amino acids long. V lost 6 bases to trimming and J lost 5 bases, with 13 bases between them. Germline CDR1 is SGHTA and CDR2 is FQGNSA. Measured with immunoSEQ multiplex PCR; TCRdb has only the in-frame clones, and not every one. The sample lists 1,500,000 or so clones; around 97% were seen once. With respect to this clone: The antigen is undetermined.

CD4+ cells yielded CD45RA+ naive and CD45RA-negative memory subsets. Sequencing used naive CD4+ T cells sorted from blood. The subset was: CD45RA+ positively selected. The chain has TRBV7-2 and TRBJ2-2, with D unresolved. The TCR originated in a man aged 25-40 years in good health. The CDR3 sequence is CASRQASGTGELFF. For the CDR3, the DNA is TGTGCCAGCAGGCAGGCCTCCGGTACCGGGGAGCTGTTTTTT. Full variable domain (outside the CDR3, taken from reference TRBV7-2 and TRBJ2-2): GAGVSQSPSNKVTEKGKDVELRCDPISGHTALYWYRQSLGQGLEFLIYFQGNSAPDKSGLPSDRFSAERTGGSVSTLTIQRTQQEDSAVYLCASRQASGTGELFFGEGSRLTVL.